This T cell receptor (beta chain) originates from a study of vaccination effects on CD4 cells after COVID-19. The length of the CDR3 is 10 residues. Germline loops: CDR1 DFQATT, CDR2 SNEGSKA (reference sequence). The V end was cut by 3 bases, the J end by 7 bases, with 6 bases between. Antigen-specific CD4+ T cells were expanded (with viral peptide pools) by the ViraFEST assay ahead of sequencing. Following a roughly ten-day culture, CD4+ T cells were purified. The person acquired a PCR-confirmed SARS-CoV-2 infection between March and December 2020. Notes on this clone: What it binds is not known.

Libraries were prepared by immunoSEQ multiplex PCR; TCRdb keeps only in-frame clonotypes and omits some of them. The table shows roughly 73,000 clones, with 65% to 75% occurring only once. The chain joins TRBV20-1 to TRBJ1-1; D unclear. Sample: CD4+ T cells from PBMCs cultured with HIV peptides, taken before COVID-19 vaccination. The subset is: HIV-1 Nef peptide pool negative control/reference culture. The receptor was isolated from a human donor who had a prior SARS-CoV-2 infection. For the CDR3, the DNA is TGCAGTGCTAGGGCGGTTGAAGCTTTCTTT. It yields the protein CSARAVEAFF.